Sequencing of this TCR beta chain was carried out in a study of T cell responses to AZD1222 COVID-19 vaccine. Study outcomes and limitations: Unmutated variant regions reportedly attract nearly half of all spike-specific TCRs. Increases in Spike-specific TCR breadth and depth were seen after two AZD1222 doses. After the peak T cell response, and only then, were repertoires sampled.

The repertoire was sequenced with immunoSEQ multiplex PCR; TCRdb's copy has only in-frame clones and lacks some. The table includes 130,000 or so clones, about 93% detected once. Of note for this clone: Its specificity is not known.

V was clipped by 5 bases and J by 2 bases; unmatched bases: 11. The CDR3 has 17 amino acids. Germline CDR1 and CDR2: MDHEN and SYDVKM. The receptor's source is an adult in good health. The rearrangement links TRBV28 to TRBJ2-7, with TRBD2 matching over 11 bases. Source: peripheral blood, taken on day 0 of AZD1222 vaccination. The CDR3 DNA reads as TGTGCCAGCAGTCTACTGCCCCCGGGACTAGCGGCCTACGAGCAGTACTTC. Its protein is CASSLLPPGLAAYEQYF.